Each of the 5 T cell receptor beta chains below was sequenced from the same sample in a study of T cell repertoires in cytomegalovirus infection. TCRdb used MiXCR to reprocess the reads, holding one entry per CDR3 protein. In the table there are 150,000 to 200,000 distinct CDR3 sequences, roughly a fifth of which are singletons. The sequencing sample was made of PBMCs. The receptor set was obtained from a human donor in good health (CMV status not recorded). Some clones in this sample may be carry-over from other donors' samples.

This clonotype was seen only a few times. The genes are TRBV2 and TRBJ2-1; tentatively, D is TRBD1 (6 bases). Trimming removed 6 bases at V and 4 bases at J, with 16 bases between. The CDR3 length is 15 residues. Germline V lookup: CDR1 SNHLY, CDR2 FYNNEI. The CDR3 DNA sequence: TGTGCCAGCAGGGGGGCTAGCAGATTGTACAATGAGCAGTTCTTC. This codes for CASRGASRLYNEQFF.

The table lists this clonotype with many counts. J is TRBJ1-2 and V is TRBV5-1, with no clear D. CDR1 SGHRS and CDR2 YFSETQ come from the germline V gene. V was clipped by 0 bases and J by 6 bases, with 12 bases between them. This CDR3 contains 14 residues. The CDR3 nucleotides read TGCGCCAGCAGCTTGGCCGCGCCCAGAGATGGCTACACCTTC. Its translation is CASSLAAPRDGYTF.

The table lists this clonotype with a few counts. V gene TRBV11-3 combines with J gene TRBJ2-7; tentatively, D is TRBD1 or TRBD2 (5 bases each). Trimming removed 5 bases at V and 1 base at J, with 12 bases between. Germline V lookup: CDR1 SGHNT, CDR2 YENEEA. The CDR3 runs to 14 residues. CDR3 nucleotides: TGTGCCAGCAGCACCCGGGACGCTTCCTACGAGCAGTACTTC. Translation gives CASSTRDASYEQYF.

The chain has TRBV2 and TRBJ1-6, with D possibly TRBD1 on 6 matching bases. Germline lookup yields CDR1 SNHLY and CDR2 FYNNEI. This CDR3 comprises 13 residues. The V end was cut by 7 bases, the J end by 4 bases, with 8 bases between. For the CDR3, the DNA is TGTGCCAGCATAGGACAGTATAATTCACCCCTCCACTTT. Residues: CASIGQYNSPLHF. The whole variable domain, remainder taken from reference TRBV2 and TRBJ1-6, is EPEVTQTPSHQVTQMGQEVILRCVPISNHLYFYWYRQILGQKVEFLVSFYNNEISEKSEIFDDQFSVERPDGSNFTLKIRSTKLEDSAMYFCASIGQYNSPLHFGNGTRLTVT.

The chain is built from TRBV11-2 and TRBJ2-2, with TRBD2 matching 9 bases. CDR3 size: 18 residues. The V segment lost 1 base and the J segment 3 bases; nucleotides outside the gene matches: 9. Germline loops: CDR1 SGHAT, CDR2 FQNNGV. For the CDR3, the DNA is TGTGCCAGCAGCTTAGGGACTCGGCTAGCGGGGTACACCGGGGAGCTGTTTTTT. This encodes CASSLGTRLAGYTGELFF.